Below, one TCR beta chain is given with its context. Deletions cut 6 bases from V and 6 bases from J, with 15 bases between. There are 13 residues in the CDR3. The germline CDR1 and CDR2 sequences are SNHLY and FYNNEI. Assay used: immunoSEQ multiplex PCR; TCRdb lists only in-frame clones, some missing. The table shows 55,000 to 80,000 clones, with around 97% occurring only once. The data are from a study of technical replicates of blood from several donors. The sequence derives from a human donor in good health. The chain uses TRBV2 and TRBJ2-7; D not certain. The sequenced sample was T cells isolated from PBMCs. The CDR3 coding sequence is TGTGCCAGCAGCCCCGCGTACCCCCTCGAGCAGTACTTC. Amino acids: CASSPAYPLEQYF.